Sequencing of this TCR beta chain was carried out in a study of T cells in Graves' hyperthyroidism and ophthalmopathy. This CDR3 comprises 14 residues. The V gene end was trimmed by 5 bases and the J gene end by 4 bases; junction bases not matched to a gene: 4. This clonotype has ten or more counts. Amplified regions were TCR beta CDR3 sequences from RNA transcripts. The primer set for the first-round RT-PCR of the TCR CDR3 was HTBI. TCRdb recomputed calls from the multiplex PCR reads with MiXCR, one row per CDR3 protein. The data show roughly 550,000 distinct CDR3 sequences, about 16% seen once. The chain links TRBV12-3 or TRBV12-4 to TRBJ2-2, with TRBD1 matching over 7 bases. The specimen was blood. This clonotype originated in a woman in her thirties with Graves' ophthalmopathy. CDR3 nucleotides: TGTGCCAGCAGTCCACAGGGGATCACCGGGGAGCTGTTTTTT. Protein sequence: CASSPQGITGELFF.